This T cell receptor beta chain was profiled in a study of T cell repertoires in cytomegalovirus infection. General observations from the study: Predominance within the ex vivo response was attributable to HLA-C-restricted CMV-specific TCR beta clonotypes.

This clonotype was seen a few times. The target antigen is unknown. One entry per CDR3 protein, called by TCRdb with MiXCR from the reads. The sample has 140,000 to 150,000 distinct CDR3 sequences; around 32% are singletons. The source of this sequence is a human donor in good health (CMV status not recorded). Some clones in this sample may be carry-over from other donors' samples. Sample: CD8+ T cells from cultured PBMCs, taken from culture after CMV antigen stimulation.

Here the CDR3 reads CASTPGGPDTEAFF. CDR3 DNA sequence: TGTGCCAGCACCCCCGGGGGGCCGGACACTGAAGCTTTCTTT. This sequence joins TRBV6-1 and TRBJ1-1; tentative D call: TRBD1 (6 bases). V dropped 7 bases and J dropped 3 bases, with 15 bases sitting between them. The length of the CDR3 is 14 residues. Per the germline V gene, CDR1 is MNHNS and CDR2 is SASEGT.